Listed below are T cell receptor beta chains from one sample, sequenced in a study of T cell responses to AZD1222 COVID-19 vaccine. Using immunoSEQ multiplex PCR, the repertoire was profiled, and TCRdb retains in-frame clones only, with some absent. The table has tens of thousands of clones, around nine tenths seen once; the top ten hold 6.3%. The source material was peripheral blood, sampled 28 days after the second dose of the MenACWY control vaccine. The receptor set was obtained from an adult who received the MenACWY meningococcal vaccine as a control. CDR3s include the opening cysteine and the closing phenylalanine or tryptophan. Where a row states a size, it is once, few, many or the class of an expanded clone; other rows omit it.

V	J	size	CDR3
TRBV2	TRBJ2-1	NA	CASTYSGTGGNEQFF
TRBV21-1	TRBJ1-6	few	CAVPGGRVNSPLHF
TRBV14	TRBJ2-1	NA	CASSQGGGRLYNEQFF
TRBV4-2	TRBJ1-5	NA	CASSPRRGGNEQPQHF
TRBV5-4	TRBJ2-3	NA	CASSLRAGSTDTQYF
TRBV2	TRBJ2-1	NA	CASRPGTGYNEQFF
TRBV27	TRBJ1-5	NA	CASSPQVAVGNQPQHF
TRBV14	TRBJ1-2	NA	CASSRVYSGQSYYGYTF
TRBV3-1/TRBV3-2	TRBJ1-4	NA	CASSQDGTGVGGEKLFF
TRBV5-4	TRBJ1-1	NA	CASRRTQNTEAFF
TRBV27	TRBJ1-6	NA	CASRDRGLHNSPLHF
TRBV6-5	TRBJ2-7	NA	CASSYRQDSSPYEQYF
TRBV6-1	TRBJ2-1	NA	CASSEALRGELTSGSYNEQFF
TRBV19	TRBJ2-3	NA	CASSTTSGTTDTQYF
TRBV5-6	TRBJ1-4	NA	CASSRGGEKLFF
TRBV5-6	TRBJ2-3	NA	CASSPNPGSTQYF
TRBV4-1	TRBJ1-2	NA	CASSPEGTTNYGYTF
TRBV27	TRBJ2-2	NA	CASSPQGLGELFF
TRBV28	TRBJ1-2	NA	CASSGGAVYGYTF
TRBV6-5	TRBJ2-1	NA	CASSTRDGGNEQFF
TRBV28	TRBJ1-1	NA	CASSPGQGQAEAFF
TRBV11-2	TRBJ2-3	NA	CASSLDPGGNTQYF
TRBV27	TRBJ2-3	NA	CASSSHDRVVSDTQYF
TRBV6-1	TRBJ1-1	NA	CASSEQNTEAFF
TRBV24-1	TRBJ1-3	NA	CATSDPTSGPDAIYF
TRBV2	TRBJ1-2	NA	CAGQTGAVIYGYTF
TRBV27	TRBJ2-5	NA	CASSLSIWGETQYF
TRBV11-2	TRBJ2-7	few	CASSLAVSSYEQYF
TRBV13	TRBJ2-1	NA	CASSLEDLAKGEQFF
TRBV9	TRBJ2-1	NA	CASSVGLAGVGDNEQFF
TRBV5-1	TRBJ2-1	NA	CASSQLGLKNNEQFF
TRBV4-1	TRBJ2-2	NA	CASSQAGTSRTGELFF
TRBV5-1	TRBJ1-1	once	CASSSGGEAFF
TRBV14	TRBJ2-7	NA	CASSQAPGSWGEQYF
TRBV6-6	TRBJ2-2	NA	CATTLPGLVVGELFF
TRBV7-2	TRBJ2-5	once	CASSSGASGGSGTQYF
TRBV5-1	TRBJ2-7	NA	CASSPGTESYEQYF
TRBV6-2/TRBV6-3	TRBJ2-7	NA	CASSYDQKQYF
TRBV6-5	TRBJ2-5	NA	CASSPGTLLGTQYF
TRBV3-1/TRBV3-2	TRBJ2-7	NA	CASSQGPVSYEQYF
TRBV5-1	TRBJ2-1	NA	CASSWRGPDNEQFF
TRBV30	TRBJ2-3	NA	CAWSVGNTDTQYF
TRBV7-2	TRBJ2-7	NA	CASSLAVVIDEQYF
TRBV4-1	TRBJ1-2	NA	CASSLISSGTGEYGYTF